Listed below are T cell receptor beta chains from one sample, sequenced in a study of blood T cell repertoires in COVID-19. Some clones are missing from TCRdb's copy, which holds only in-frame ones; the method was immunoSEQ multiplex PCR. The sample lists around 240,000 clones, about 90% occurring once. Sequenced sample: PBMCs or T cells enriched from blood (not recorded which). The receptors derive from a human donor in a cohort exposed to, infected with or recovered from COVID-19 (not recorded which). The donor label of this sample is uncertain. CDR3s include the opening cysteine and the closing phenylalanine or tryptophan. D genes are given only for firm matches. Rows give clone size only sometimes, using once, few, many, or a class for an expanded clone.

D gene: TRBD1; clone size: NA; J gene: TRBJ1-1; V gene: TRBV4-1; CDR3 DNA: TGCGCCAGCAGCATCCGGGACAGGGGGCTTTTCCGTACGGACACTGAAGCTTTCTTT; CDR3 protein: CASSIRDRGLFRTDTEAFF
D gene: TRBD1; clone size: NA; J gene: TRBJ1-5; V gene: TRBV5-3; CDR3 DNA: TGTGCCAGAAGCCCCACCCCCCACCGACAGGGGTCAAATCAGCCCCAGCATTTT; CDR3 protein: CARSPTPHRQGSNQPQHF
D gene: NA; clone size: NA; J gene: TRBJ1-1; V gene: TRBV30; CDR3 DNA: TGTGCCTGGAGGACAAATTTGGACACTGAAGCTTTCTTT; CDR3 protein: CAWRTNLDTEAFF
D gene: NA; clone size: NA; J gene: TRBJ2-3; V gene: TRBV6-5; CDR3 DNA: TGTGCCAGCATCCGCGGTCCAACCGATACGCAGTATTTT; CDR3 protein: CASIRGPTDTQYF
D gene: TRBD1; clone size: NA; J gene: TRBJ1-5; V gene: TRBV7-9; CDR3 DNA: TGTGCCAGCAGCTTAGCGAGTACAGGGGGCATCCAGCCCCAGCATTTT; CDR3 protein: CASSLASTGGIQPQHF
D gene: NA; clone size: NA; J gene: TRBJ2-3; V gene: TRBV11-3; CDR3 DNA: TGTGCCAGCAGCTTAGATGGGCCGGAAAGCGGTAGCACAGATACGCAGTATTTT; CDR3 protein: CASSLDGPESGSTDTQYF
D gene: TRBD1; clone size: NA; J gene: TRBJ1-1; V gene: TRBV19; CDR3 DNA: TGTGCCAGTAGTACAGAGACAGGGGGCACTGAAGCTTTCTTT; CDR3 protein: CASSTETGGTEAFF
D gene: NA; clone size: NA; J gene: TRBJ1-1; V gene: TRBV11-2; CDR3 DNA: TGTGCCAGCAGCTTAAAACCGGACACTGAAGCTTTCTTT; CDR3 protein: CASSLKPDTEAFF
D gene: NA; clone size: NA; J gene: TRBJ1-4; V gene: TRBV7-9; CDR3 DNA: TGTGCCAGCAGCCCGTGGGTTGGCGGGCGGATTAATGAAAAACTGTTTTTT; CDR3 protein: CASSPWVGGRINEKLFF
D gene: NA; clone size: NA; J gene: TRBJ2-3; V gene: TRBV6-5; CDR3 DNA: TGTGCCAGCAGTTACGCTTCCTCTATATCAGATACGCAGTATTTT; CDR3 protein: CASSYASSISDTQYF
D gene: NA; clone size: few; J gene: TRBJ1-1; V gene: TRBV6-4; CDR3 DNA: TGTGCCAGCAGTGGCGGGCCGGAGGACACTGAAGCTTTCTTT; CDR3 protein: CASSGGPEDTEAFF
D gene: NA; clone size: NA; J gene: TRBJ2-5; V gene: TRBV5-1; CDR3 DNA: TGCGCCAGTCGGGAGGGACAGCGGCAAGAGACCCAGTACTTC; CDR3 protein: CASREGQRQETQYF
D gene: TRBD2; clone size: NA; J gene: TRBJ2-3; V gene: TRBV5-1; CDR3 DNA: TGCGCCAGCAGCTTGGGAGCGGGGGGGCCGGAAGATACGCAGTATTTT; CDR3 protein: CASSLGAGGPEDTQYF
D gene: NA; clone size: once; J gene: TRBJ1-2; V gene: TRBV7-2; CDR3 DNA: TGTGCCAGCAGCCCGGTTGTACTGATAACTAACTATGGCTACACCTTC; CDR3 protein: CASSPVVLITNYGYTF
D gene: TRBD1; clone size: few; J gene: TRBJ2-3; V gene: TRBV10-3; CDR3 DNA: TGTGCCATCAGCCCCGACAGGGGGCGAACAGATACGCAGTATTTT; CDR3 protein: CAISPDRGRTDTQYF
D gene: NA; clone size: once; J gene: TRBJ2-2; V gene: TRBV19; CDR3 DNA: TGTGCCAGTTCCGAGGGCGGAACGAACACCGGGGAGCTGTTTTTT; CDR3 protein: CASSEGGTNTGELFF
D gene: TRBD2; clone size: NA; J gene: TRBJ2-2; V gene: TRBV6-4; CDR3 DNA: TGTGCCAGCAGTGAAACTAGCGGTAACACCGGGGAGCTGTTTTTT; CDR3 protein: CASSETSGNTGELFF
D gene: NA; clone size: NA; J gene: TRBJ2-7; V gene: TRBV11-2; CDR3 DNA: TGTGCCAGCAGCTTAAGCGGCGCAGTCACCTACGAGCAGTACTTC; CDR3 protein: CASSLSGAVTYEQYF
D gene: NA; clone size: NA; J gene: TRBJ1-1; V gene: TRBV6-5; CDR3 DNA: TGTGCCAGCAGTATTACGGGGGGGGGCACTGAAGCTTTCTTT; CDR3 protein: CASSITGGGTEAFF
D gene: NA; clone size: NA; J gene: TRBJ2-7; V gene: TRBV5-6; CDR3 DNA: TGTGCCAGCCAAGATACGGGGGGCGGCTACGAGCAGTACTTC; CDR3 protein: CASQDTGGGYEQYF
D gene: NA; clone size: NA; J gene: TRBJ1-3; V gene: TRBV7-9; CDR3 DNA: TGTGCCAGCAGCGTCTCAGGGGTAGGGCCTGGAAACACCATATATTTT; CDR3 protein: CASSVSGVGPGNTIYF
D gene: TRBD1; clone size: NA; J gene: TRBJ1-2; V gene: TRBV11-1; CDR3 DNA: TGTGCCAGCAGCCCACGGGACAGGGCCTATGGCTACACCTTC; CDR3 protein: CASSPRDRAYGYTF
D gene: TRBD2; clone size: NA; J gene: TRBJ2-7; V gene: TRBV12-5; CDR3 DNA: TGTGCTAGTGGTTTGCTCGGGGGGGGCGGCGAGCAGTACTTC; CDR3 protein: CASGLLGGGGEQYF
D gene: NA; clone size: NA; J gene: TRBJ1-1; V gene: TRBV19; CDR3 DNA: TGTGCCAGTAGGGCAGGGGAGAACACTGAAGCTTTCTTT; CDR3 protein: CASRAGENTEAFF
D gene: NA; clone size: NA; J gene: TRBJ1-1; V gene: TRBV12-3/TRBV12-4; CDR3 DNA: TGTGCCAGCAGCTGGAGCCGATCAGAAGCTTTCTTT; CDR3 protein: CASSWSRSEAFF
D gene: NA; clone size: NA; J gene: TRBJ2-2; V gene: TRBV7-9; CDR3 DNA: TGTGCCAGCAGCTTAGGTCTCTCGGGCACCGGGGAGCTGTTTTTT; CDR3 protein: CASSLGLSGTGELFF
D gene: TRBD1; clone size: NA; J gene: TRBJ1-5; V gene: TRBV2; CDR3 DNA: TGTGCCAGCAGTGAGGTGGGTTGGGGACAGGGCTTACATCAGCCCCAGCATTTT; CDR3 protein: CASSEVGWGQGLHQPQHF
D gene: NA; clone size: NA; J gene: TRBJ1-4; V gene: TRBV18; CDR3 DNA: TGTGCCAGCTCACCAAGGCAGGCAACTAATGAAAAACTGTTTTTT; CDR3 protein: CASSPRQATNEKLFF
D gene: NA; clone size: NA; J gene: TRBJ1-2; V gene: TRBV19; CDR3 DNA: TGTGCCAGTAGTATAACCTTTCCGACGAGGGAATCGAACTATGGCTACACCTTC; CDR3 protein: CASSITFPTRESNYGYTF
D gene: NA; clone size: NA; J gene: TRBJ2-1; V gene: TRBV6-6; CDR3 DNA: TGTGCCAGCCAGTGGACTCTGGTAGATGAGCAGTTCTTC; CDR3 protein: CASQWTLVDEQFF
D gene: TRBD1; clone size: NA; J gene: TRBJ2-7; V gene: TRBV2; CDR3 DNA: TGTGCCAGCACTCCGGGACAGGGGAAGGTCTGGGGCAGATACTTC; CDR3 protein: CASTPGQGKVWGRYF
D gene: TRBD1; clone size: NA; J gene: TRBJ2-1; V gene: TRBV4-1; CDR3 DNA: TGCGCCAGCAGCCGGGACAGGGTTCTGTTCTTC; CDR3 protein: CASSRDRVLFF
D gene: NA; clone size: NA; J gene: TRBJ2-1; V gene: TRBV10-3; CDR3 DNA: TGTGCCATCAGTGAGGATAAAGCCGGGTACTACAATGAGCAGTTCTTC; CDR3 protein: CAISEDKAGYYNEQFF
D gene: NA; clone size: once; J gene: TRBJ2-3; V gene: TRBV29-1; CDR3 DNA: TGCAGCGTTGAAGGACAGAGCACAGATACGCAGTATTTT; CDR3 protein: CSVEGQSTDTQYF
D gene: TRBD2; clone size: NA; J gene: TRBJ2-1; V gene: TRBV29-1; CDR3 DNA: TGCAGCGTTGTCAGCGGGGGGCCCGATGAGCAGTTCTTC; CDR3 protein: CSVVSGGPDEQFF
D gene: TRBD1; clone size: few; J gene: TRBJ2-2; V gene: TRBV30; CDR3 DNA: TGTGCCTGGATCACTCCCGGGACAGGGAACACCGGGGAGCTGTTTTTT; CDR3 protein: CAWITPGTGNTGELFF
D gene: TRBD1; clone size: NA; J gene: TRBJ2-5; V gene: TRBV5-4; CDR3 DNA: TGTGCCAGCAGAGAGGGGGCGGGGACCCAGTACTTC; CDR3 protein: CASREGAGTQYF
D gene: NA; clone size: NA; J gene: TRBJ2-7; V gene: TRBV9; CDR3 DNA: TGTGCCAGCAGCGCTTCTTTGACGGGCGAGCAGTACTTC; CDR3 protein: CASSASLTGEQYF
D gene: NA; clone size: NA; J gene: TRBJ1-1; V gene: TRBV30; CDR3 DNA: TGTGCCCTAAAAACAGGATATAGGACTGAAGCTTTCTTT; CDR3 protein: CALKTGYRTEAFF
D gene: TRBD1; clone size: few; J gene: TRBJ1-6; V gene: TRBV5-5; CDR3 DNA: TGTGCCAGCAGCGCAATGGACAGGCGTTTATCACCCCTCCACTTT; CDR3 protein: CASSAMDRRLSPLHF
D gene: TRBD2; clone size: NA; J gene: TRBJ2-1; V gene: TRBV11-2; CDR3 DNA: TGTGCCAGCAGCCCCAGGGGCCCAGCGGGGGCAGTAACGATTGAGCAGTTCTTC; CDR3 protein: CASSPRGPAGAVTIEQFF
D gene: NA; clone size: NA; J gene: TRBJ1-1; V gene: TRBV2; CDR3 DNA: TGTGCCAGCAGTGTTCGCGTTGAAGCTTTCTTT; CDR3 protein: CASSVRVEAFF
D gene: NA; clone size: NA; J gene: TRBJ1-1; V gene: TRBV4-1; CDR3 DNA: TGCGCCAGCAGCTTCCGGGCCAGGGCCGCTGAAGCTTTCTTT; CDR3 protein: CASSFRARAAEAFF
D gene: NA; clone size: NA; J gene: TRBJ2-7; V gene: TRBV12-3/TRBV12-4; CDR3 DNA: TGTGCCAGCAGTTTCGGCAGGATATACGAGCAGTACTTC; CDR3 protein: CASSFGRIYEQYF
D gene: NA; clone size: NA; J gene: TRBJ1-2; V gene: TRBV6-2/TRBV6-3; CDR3 DNA: TGTGCCAGCAGTTTAACAGGGTATGATGGCTACACCTTC; CDR3 protein: CASSLTGYDGYTF
D gene: NA; clone size: few; J gene: TRBJ1-4; V gene: TRBV7-8; CDR3 DNA: TGTGCCAGCAGCCTACCGTTGGGGGCTGGAGAAAAACTGTTTTTT; CDR3 protein: CASSLPLGAGEKLFF
D gene: NA; clone size: NA; J gene: TRBJ2-7; V gene: TRBV28; CDR3 DNA: TGTGCCAGCAGTGCATCTATCCTAGCAGGGGTCGCCAAGCAGTACTTC; CDR3 protein: CASSASILAGVAKQYF
D gene: NA; clone size: NA; J gene: TRBJ2-1; V gene: TRBV2; CDR3 DNA: TGTGCCTACGTGAGCTCCTACAATGAGCAGTTCTTC; CDR3 protein: CAYVSSYNEQFF
D gene: TRBD1; clone size: NA; J gene: TRBJ1-1; V gene: TRBV4-1; CDR3 DNA: TGCGCCAGCAGCCAAGGACAGGGGGCGAACACTGAAGCTTTCTTT; CDR3 protein: CASSQGQGANTEAFF
D gene: TRBD1; clone size: NA; J gene: TRBJ2-1; V gene: TRBV4-3; CDR3 DNA: TGCGCCAGCAGCCCCACCGGGACAGGGTCCTACAATGAGCAGTTCTTC; CDR3 protein: CASSPTGTGSYNEQFF
D gene: TRBD2; clone size: NA; J gene: TRBJ2-4; V gene: TRBV10-3; CDR3 DNA: TGTGCCATCAGTGAGTCGGGCGGCGGGGAGGGCATTCAGTACTTC; CDR3 protein: CAISESGGGEGIQYF
D gene: NA; clone size: NA; J gene: TRBJ1-3; V gene: TRBV3-1/TRBV3-2; CDR3 DNA: TGTGCCAGCAGCCCCGCGGGGGGGATCTCTGGAAACACCATATATTTT; CDR3 protein: CASSPAGGISGNTIYF
D gene: TRBD2; clone size: NA; J gene: TRBJ2-7; V gene: TRBV5-1; CDR3 DNA: TGCGCCAGCAGCTTGGGATCTGTCGGGAGGGGCCCCTACGAGCAGTACTTC; CDR3 protein: CASSLGSVGRGPYEQYF
D gene: TRBD1; clone size: NA; J gene: TRBJ1-4; V gene: TRBV6-5; CDR3 DNA: TGTGCCAGCAGTTACGGGGACAGGCGAGAAAAACTGTTTTTT; CDR3 protein: CASSYGDRREKLFF
D gene: TRBD1; clone size: NA; J gene: TRBJ2-3; V gene: TRBV5-6; CDR3 DNA: TGTGCCAGCAGCCTGACAGGGCCTAGCACAGATACGCAGTATTTT; CDR3 protein: CASSLTGPSTDTQYF
D gene: TRBD2; clone size: NA; J gene: TRBJ2-3; V gene: TRBV7-2; CDR3 DNA: TGTGCCAGCAGGGGCAGCGGGGGGGCTAGCACAGATACGCAGTATTTT; CDR3 protein: CASRGSGGASTDTQYF
D gene: TRBD2; clone size: NA; J gene: TRBJ2-2; V gene: TRBV7-3; CDR3 DNA: TGTGCCAGCAGCTTACGGACTAGCGGAACCGGGGAGCTGTTTTTT; CDR3 protein: CASSLRTSGTGELFF
D gene: NA; clone size: NA; J gene: TRBJ1-2; V gene: TRBV3-1/TRBV3-2; CDR3 DNA: TGTGCCAGCAGCCAAGACCAGGGTATATTTGGCTACACCTTC; CDR3 protein: CASSQDQGIFGYTF
D gene: NA; clone size: few; J gene: TRBJ1-2; V gene: TRBV4-1; CDR3 DNA: NA; CDR3 protein: CASSQPFGAVAGEFYGYTF